The 26 T cell receptor beta chains below were found in one sample sequenced in a study of T cell changes during pregnancy in multiple sclerosis. Produced via immunoSEQ multiplex PCR; TCRdb's table is partial and in-frame only. The sample includes about 120,000 clones, 92% of them seen just once. The input for sequencing was peripheral blood, taken in the third trimester of pregnancy. Every receptor here comes from a female donor with multiple sclerosis, enrolled in a pregnancy study.

This clone was seen just once. The genes are TRBV6-1 and TRBJ2-7, with 8 bases matching TRBD2. This CDR3 region has 14 residues. The germline V gene encodes CDR1 MNHNS and CDR2 SASEGT. V gave up 2 bases and J gave up 5 bases; unmatched junction bases: 5. The CDR3 protein is CASSEWGLVNEQYF. Here the CDR3 DNA reads TGTGCCAGCAGTGAATGGGGACTAGTGAACGAGCAGTACTTC.

V gene TRBV6-1 combines with J gene TRBJ2-7; tentative D call: TRBD2 (7 bases). The V end lost 6 bases, the J end lost 6 bases, and 18 bases lay between the germline ends. The germline CDR1 and CDR2 sequences are MNHNS and SASEGT. The length of the CDR3 is 14 residues. The DNA of the CDR3 is TGTGCCAGCAGGACCACAGGGAGGGTGGGCGAGCAGTACTTC. Amino acid sequence: CASRTTGRVGEQYF.

The genes are TRBV6-6 and TRBJ2-1; TRBD2 aligns across 7 bases. This CDR3 is 16 amino acids long. CDR1 is MNHNY and CDR2 is SVGAGI in the germline V gene (reference sequence). V dropped 5 bases and J dropped 7; count of bases not matched to a gene: 14. As DNA, the CDR3 is TGTGCCAGCAGTCTACAGGTGGGAGGGTTGAGGAATGAGCAGTTCTTC. Translating it yields CASSLQVGGLRNEQFF.

The chain joins TRBV30 to TRBJ1-2; 7 nucleotides agree with TRBD1. The CDR3 runs to 15 residues. Germline-derived CDR1 and CDR2 are GTSNPN and SVGIG (reference sequence). Unmatched junction bases numbered 12, after V lost 3 bases and J lost 5 bases. The chain's CDR3 is CAWREGTTGWYGYTF. DNA for the CDR3: TGTGCCTGGAGGGAGGGAACGACAGGGTGGTATGGCTACACCTTC. The variable domain in full, completed from reference TRBV30 and TRBJ1-2, reads SQTIHQWPATLVQPVGSPLSLECTVEGTSNPNLYWYRQAAGRGLQLLFYSVGIGQISSEVPQNLSASRPQDRQFILSSKKLLLSDSGFYLCAWREGTTGWYGYTFGSGTRLTVV.

This chain joins TRBV5-1 and TRBJ2-1; 9 positions match TRBD2. The V segment lost 1 base and the J segment 9 bases; nucleotides outside the gene matches: 8. Germline CDR1 is SGHRS and CDR2 is YFSETQ. This CDR3 is built from 15 residues. The CDR3 sequence is CASSLSGLASTEQFF. The CDR3, as DNA: TGCGCCAGCAGCTTGTCTGGACTAGCGTCCACTGAGCAGTTCTTC.

The V and J genes are TRBV5-4 and TRBJ2-7; no clear D. Germline values: CDR1 SGHNT, CDR2 YYREEE (reference sequence). The CDR3 consists of 14 residues. V lost 7 bases, J lost 5 bases, and 19 bases lay in between. CDR3 in DNA: TGTGCCAGCTCTCAGCAAAGTCGAGGAAACGAGCAGTACTTC. Its protein is CASSQQSRGNEQYF.

The chain recombines TRBV7-2 with TRBJ1-1, with 8 nucleotides matching TRBD1. After removal of 7 bases from V and 0 bases from J, the junction contained 4 bases not matched to a gene. The CDR3 runs 14 residues. Germline V CDR1 and CDR2: SGHTA, FQGNSA. The DNA of the CDR3 is TGTGCCAGCAACCCGACAGGGGTGAACACTGAAGCTTTCTTT. This sequence encodes CASNPTGVNTEAFF. Combining the CDR3 with reference TRBV7-2 and TRBJ1-1 gives the whole variable domain GAGVSQSPSNKVTEKGKDVELRCDPISGHTALYWYRQSLGQGLEFLIYFQGNSAPDKSGLPSDRFSAERTGGSVSTLTIQRTQQEDSAVYLCASNPTGVNTEAFFGQGTRLTVV.

This clone was counted a few times. The chain recombines TRBV19 with TRBJ1-1; 7 bases align to TRBD1. The CDR3 covers 13 residues. The germline CDR1 and CDR2 sequences are LNHDA and SQIVND (reference sequence). Trimming took 3 bases from V and 6 from J; bases not matched to a gene: 4. This chain's CDR3 is CASSIRDSSEAFF. CDR3 sequence (DNA): TGTGCCAGTAGTATCCGGGACAGCTCTGAAGCTTTCTTT.

The rearrangement uses TRBV19 and TRBJ1-1; D perhaps matches TRBD1 (5 bases). The CDR3 runs to 14 residues. Trimming pared 3 bases from V and 4 bases from J, leaving 12 bases between. The germline CDR1 and CDR2 sequences are LNHDA and SQIVND (reference sequence). The CDR3 reads CASSMGGTGTEAFF. In DNA, the CDR3 is TGTGCCAGTAGTATGGGGGGGACGGGCACTGAAGCTTTCTTT.

The chain uses TRBV10-3 and TRBJ2-2; D may be TRBD1 (5 bases). Trimming took off 4 bases at V and 1 base at J, with 7 bases between the two ends. CDR3 length: 14 residues. CDR1 is ENHRY, CDR2 SYGVKD, per germline. The CDR3 loop is CAISATVNTGELFF. The CDR3 nucleotides read TGTGCCATCAGTGCGACAGTGAACACCGGGGAGCTGTTTTTT.

The chain employs TRBV5-1 and TRBJ1-1, with 7 bases matching TRBD1. CDR3 length equals 14 residues. CDR1 SGHRS and CDR2 YFSETQ come from the germline V gene. J gave up 5 bases and V 6 bases, and 10 bases lay outside the gene matches. This chain's CDR3 is CASKFTGASTEAFF. In DNA, the CDR3 is TGCGCCAGCAAGTTCACAGGGGCTTCGACTGAAGCTTTCTTT.

The chain links TRBV2 to TRBJ1-2; D is possibly TRBD1 (5 bases). Trimming took 0 bases from V and 8 from J, leaving 10 bases between them. Germline assignment: CDR1 SNHLY and CDR2 FYNNEI. The CDR3 consists of 13 residues. The CDR3, as DNA: TGTGCCAGCAGTGAAGCGGGGACTCGGGGCTACACCTTC. This encodes CASSEAGTRGYTF.

This chain links TRBV27 with TRBJ1-2; TRBD1 might be the D (5 bases). Trimming stripped 5 bases from V and 4 bases from J, with 20 bases between. Germline values: CDR1 MNHEY, CDR2 SMNVEV (reference sequence). This CDR3 region has 16 residues. In DNA form, the CDR3 reads TGTGCCAGCAGTCTGGGGGGGACGGAGATTCGCTATGGCTACACCTTC. This gives the protein CASSLGGTEIRYGYTF.

The chain is built from TRBV19 and TRBJ2-1; D might be TRBD2 (6 bases). V was cut by 3 bases and J by 12 bases, with 21 bases left in between. The CDR3 has 15 amino acids. From germline, CDR1 is LNHDA and CDR2 SQIVND (reference sequence). The CDR3 DNA reads TGTGCCAGTAGTATGGGACGGGAGAGTACCGGGTTGCAGTTCTTC. Its protein product is CASSMGRESTGLQFF.

This rearrangement joins TRBV5-6 to TRBJ2-7; 8 bases are shared with TRBD2. CDR3 length equals 15 residues. The germline gives CDR1 SGHDT, CDR2 YYEEEE. The J segment lost 2 bases and the V segment lost 4 bases, leaving 8 bases of the junction unmatched. The CDR3 bases are TGTGCCAGCAGCCCCAGGAGTAGCGGGGCCTACGAGCAGTACTTC. Protein: CASSPRSSGAYEQYF.

The J gene is TRBJ2-1, the V gene TRBV7-3; 13 positions agree with TRBD2. The CDR3 sequence is 16 residues long. V shed 4 bases and J 4 bases; nucleotides not matched to a gene: 4. Germline-derived CDR1 and CDR2 are SGHTA and FQGTGA. In DNA form, the CDR3 reads TGTGCCAGCAGCTCGTTACTAGCGGGGGGGTACAATGAGCAGTTCTTC. This translates into CASSSLLAGGYNEQFF.

The genes are TRBV5-4 and TRBJ1-1; D not certain. The CDR3 has 15 residues. Germline V gene sequence: CDR1 SGHNT, CDR2 YYREEE (reference sequence). Deletions cut 7 bases from V and 4 bases from J, with 20 bases between. In DNA, the CDR3 is TGTGCCAGCCTAAAAATGGGAGCTTTTTCCACTGAAGCTTTCTTT. Translated, it gives CASLKMGAFSTEAFF.

This chain uses TRBV6-1 with TRBJ2-3; D possibly corresponds to TRBD1 (6 bases). The CDR3 has 15 amino acids. Per germline, CDR1 MNHNS and CDR2 SASEGT. V was clipped by 6 bases and J by 1 base, with 14 bases between them. Here the CDR3 reads CASRGQGKGTDTQYF. In nucleotides, the CDR3 is TGTGCCAGCAGGGGTCAGGGGAAGGGCACAGATACGCAGTATTTT.

V gene TRBV5-1 combines with J gene TRBJ1-5; 10 nucleotides line up with TRBD1. This CDR3 is built from 16 residues. The germline gives CDR1 SGHRS, CDR2 YFSETQ. The junction had 5 bases not matched to a gene; V was cut back by 0 bases and J by 5 bases. Here the CDR3 reads CASSLGPTGGDQPQHF. The CDR3 DNA sequence: TGCGCCAGCAGCTTGGGGCCGACAGGGGGCGATCAGCCCCAGCATTTT.

The chain has TRBV5-1 and TRBJ2-5; 13 nucleotides agree with TRBD2. The germline gives CDR1 SGHRS, CDR2 YFSETQ. V shed 0 bases and J 4 bases; nucleotides not matched to a gene: 6. CDR3 size: 17 residues. CDR3 in DNA: TGCGCCAGCAGCTTGGTTACTAGCGGGGGGGCCGGAGAGACCCAGTACTTC. Protein sequence: CASSLVTSGGAGETQYF. Based on the CDR3 plus reference TRBV5-1 and TRBJ2-5, the full variable domain is KAGVTQTPRYLIKTRGQQVTLSCSPISGHRSVSWYQQTPGQGLQFLFEYFSETQRNKGNFPGRFSGRQFSNSRSEMNVSTLELGDSALYLCASSLVTSGGAGETQYFGPGTRLLVL.

J is TRBJ1-5 and V is TRBV19; D gene unclear. The CDR3 spans 15 residues. CDR1 and CDR2 (germline): LNHDA, SQIVND (reference sequence). V shed 7 bases and J shed 6 bases, with 19 bases lying between them. The CDR3 DNA is TGTGCCAGTATCGCCGCGGGAGTTGTCGCTCAGCCCCAGCATTTT. The encoded protein is CASIAAGVVAQPQHF.

The chain recombines TRBV2 with TRBJ2-5; 8 nucleotides align to TRBD1. The V gene end was trimmed by 3 bases and the J gene end by 3 bases; junction bases not matched to a gene: 3. CDR3 length: 14 residues. Germline values: CDR1 SNHLY, CDR2 FYNNEI. CDR3 protein: CASSDPDREETQYF. As DNA, the CDR3 is TGTGCCAGCAGTGACCCGGACAGGGAAGAGACCCAGTACTTC.

The rearrangement links TRBV5-1 to TRBJ1-3; D perhaps matches TRBD1 (5 bases). Trimming cost V 2 bases and J 4 bases, with 13 bases left between them. Germline V gene sequence: CDR1 SGHRS, CDR2 YFSETQ. This CDR3 region has 15 residues. CDR3 sequence reads: CASSFGDSWGNTIYF. The CDR3 nucleotides are TGCGCCAGCAGCTTTGGCGACAGTTGGGGAAACACCATATATTTT.

The chain employs TRBV5-6 and TRBJ2-3; D uncertain. There are 12 residues in the CDR3. From germline, CDR1 is SGHDT and CDR2 YYEEEE. V was clipped by 0 bases and J by 9 bases, with 8 bases between them. The CDR3 nucleotides are TGTGCCAGCAGCTTGGGGGTGGGCACGCAGTATTTT. It encodes CASSLGVGTQYF.

The rearrangement joins TRBV27 to TRBJ2-1; D remains ambiguous. This CDR3 comprises 13 residues. Trimming pared 4 bases from V and 7 bases from J, leaving 11 bases between. Germline V CDR1 and CDR2: MNHEY, SMNVEV (reference sequence). The CDR3 spells CASSSRPRNEQFF. In DNA form, the CDR3 reads TGTGCCAGCAGTTCCCGCCCGCGGAATGAGCAGTTCTTC.

The gene calls are TRBV7-2 and TRBJ1-2; no clear D. Germline V gene lookup returns CDR1 SGHTA and CDR2 FQGNSA. This CDR3 region has 17 residues. V shed 5 bases and J shed 0 bases, with 19 bases lying between them. Here the CDR3 DNA reads TGTGCCAGCAGCCCCAGACTCGGACGGACTACTAACTATGGCTACACCTTC. It yields the protein CASSPRLGRTTNYGYTF.